A selection of T cell receptor beta chains follows, all from one sample in a study of breast tumors, draining lymph nodes, adjacent tissues. TCRdb re-called the multiplex PCR reads through MiXCR, storing one row per CDR3 protein. The repertoire consists of about 6,600 distinct CDR3 sequences, with around two fifths occurring once and the leading ten covering 40% to 50%. Sequencing input: tumor-adjacent breast tissue. The receptors were sampled from a female donor with breast cancer. Some clones in this sample may be carry-over from other donors' samples. Each CDR3 is given with its conserved first and last residue. D genes are given only for firm matches. Part of the rows lack a size; the others show once, few, many or a class for expanded clones.

clone size,J gene,D gene,V gene,CDR3 DNA,CDR3 protein
many,TRBJ2-1,-,TRBV18,TGTGCCAGCTCACCACCGGTTGGGAGTGGGTACAATGAGCAGTTCTTC,CASSPPVGSGYNEQFF
once,TRBJ2-7,TRBD1,TRBV20-1,TGCAGTGCTAGGGGGACAGGGGCTCAGGGTAGCCAGCGGGAATTTAACGAGCAGTACTTC,CSARGTGAQGSQREFNEQYF
-,TRBJ2-1,-,TRBV7-6,TGTGCCAGCATTATAGGGCTCACCGGGTTTAATGAGCAGTTCTTC,CASIIGLTGFNEQFF
many,TRBJ2-1,-,TRBV24-1,TGTGCCACCAAACAGAACAATGAGCAGTTCTTC,CATKQNNEQFF
medium-sized,TRBJ1-5,-,TRBV7-9,TGTGCCAGCAGCTTAGACGAGGCGGCGCCCCAGCATTTT,CASSLDEAAPQHF
medium-sized,TRBJ1-6,TRBD1,TRBV12-3/TRBV12-4,TGTGCCAGCACCCGGACAGGGCCTAATTCACCCCTCCACTTT,CASTRTGPNSPLHF
medium-sized,TRBJ2-7,-,TRBV6-5,TGTGCCAGCAGGGCGCCAGGGTCCTACGAGCAGTACTTC,CASRAPGSYEQYF
many,TRBJ2-7,TRBD2,TRBV18,TGTGCCAGCTCACCCGGACTAGCGGGAGGTATGGACGAGCAGTACTTC,CASSPGLAGGMDEQYF
medium-sized,TRBJ2-1,-,TRBV24-1,TGTGCCACCAGTGATTTGGGCGATGAGCAGTTCTTC,CATSDLGDEQFF
medium-sized,TRBJ2-7,-,TRBV7-2,TGTGCCAGCAGCTTACCCGGGCCCCTGGGCGAGCAGTACTTC,CASSLPGPLGEQYF
-,TRBJ2-1,TRBD1,TRBV2,TGTGCCAGCAGTGAAGAGACAGGGACTGAGCAGTTCTTC,CASSEETGTEQFF
once,TRBJ2-5,TRBD1,TRBV2,TGTGCCAGCAGAATGGGACAGCTCTTGGAGACCCAGTACTTC,CASRMGQLLETQYF
medium-sized,TRBJ2-5,-,TRBV7-2,TGTGCCAGCAGCTTGGTTCTAGCTTCCCTGGGGGAGACCCAGTACTTC,CASSLVLASLGETQYF
many,TRBJ1-2,-,TRBV28,TGTGCCAGCAGTACCCCCCTTGGAGGCTACACCTTC,CASSTPLGGYTF
many,TRBJ2-7,-,TRBV30,TGTGCCTGGAGTGTACTGGAGGGGGGCGAGCAGTACTTC,CAWSVLEGGEQYF
-,TRBJ2-1,TRBD2,TRBV7-8,TGTGCCAGCAGCTGGACTAGCGGGAGGACCTTCTACAATGAGCAGTTCTTC,CASSWTSGRTFYNEQFF
-,TRBJ1-2,-,TRBV5-1,TGCGCCAGCAGCTTTGGTGGAACAGACTATGGCTACACCTTC,CASSFGGTDYGYTF
many,TRBJ1-4,TRBD1,TRBV20-1,TGCAGTGCTAGGCCTGGGACAGGGGCCTCGGAAAAACTGTTTTTT,CSARPGTGASEKLFF
many,TRBJ2-1,TRBD2,TRBV9,TGTGCCAGCACCGTAGTGGCTAGCGGCGGGGAGCAGTTCTTC,CASTVVASGGEQFF
many,TRBJ2-3,-,TRBV30,TGTGCCTGGAGTGTACACGGGGAGAGCACAGATACGCAGTATTTT,CAWSVHGESTDTQYF
-,TRBJ1-1,-,TRBV30,TGTGCCTGGGGACGGGATACGAACACTGAAGCTTTCTTT,CAWGRDTNTEAFF
-,TRBJ1-2,TRBD1,TRBV20-1,TGCAGTGCTAGAGAGGGACAGGGGGCGAGAGGCTACACCTTC,CSAREGQGARGYTF